This T cell receptor (beta chain) stems from a study of blood T cell dynamics during melanoma immunotherapy (dated by TCRdb to 2018 to 2021). In the study overall: The patients had metastatic melanoma and were given first-line pembrolizumab or nivolumab plus ipilimumab as standard of care in the United Kingdom. Peripheral T cell receptor repertoires of metastatic melanoma patients were profiled before and after one cycle of checkpoint inhibitor therapy to find early correlates of response. The training cohort consisted of consecutive patients, while an additional independent group of patients from the same centre was pooled to form an external validation set.

The sample's time point label, in plain terms: week 3, after first cycle of checkpoint inhibitor. Blood samples were taken at two points: before treatment (T0) and at week 3 (W3), which came after the first cycle of checkpoint blockade. Except for two patients with rapid clinical progression, response was assessed 12 weeks after the first infusion by RECIST 1.1; disease control meant complete response, partial response or stable disease. Patients with prior systemic cancer treatment, concomitant immunosuppressant therapy or synchronous other active malignancies were excluded. Both bulk PBMC and plasma cell-free DNA were sequenced for TCR beta so that circulating cells and T cell turnover could be tracked. Lymphoprep and SepMate tubes were used to isolate PBMC from blood, and red cell lysis was then performed. QIAamp DNA Blood Mini kits were used to extract DNA from PBMC and from sorted T cell subsets.

This clone has a single count. The specificity of this receptor is unknown. No quality values exist for individual bases; no much larger clone is one base distant. For every bulk PBMC sample, a fixed 350 ng of DNA was loaded. TCR beta CDR3 sequences were amplified from genomic DNA with the immunoSEQ TCRb Assay kit following manufacturer instructions. The KAPA Library Quantification Kit for Illumina platforms was used to quantify pooled libraries by qPCR. Pooled libraries were sequenced on an Illumina NextSeq 500, clustered at roughly 0.55-1.2 pM. As for how the authors treated the data: The TCR data were analyzed using immunoSEQ ANALYZER and the R LymphoSeq package. A rearrangement efficiency score was calculated as productive divided by the sum of productive and non-productive CDR3 sequences. Within each patient, timepoints were compared pairwise for clonality, measured with the Gini coefficient, and for diversity, measured with the Renyi index at alpha=1. In LymphoSeq, clonal relatedness was computed using an edit distance of 3, and repertoire similarity was computed using the Bhattacharyya coefficient. Linear discriminant analysis on week-3 changes in clonality and diversity was built with the R MASS and caret packages to classify response. This immuneACCESS table, as held by TCRdb, lists in-frame sequences with V and J called but not all clones. Of the missing ones, under half trace to an unresolved V gene in checked studies; the others have no known cause. That table furnishes V, J and clone size, whereas the DNA furnished D and trimming. For this sample there are more than 9,000 clones; about 90% appear just once. The ten largest clones capture approximately 7.2% of the sample.

Taken from cysteine to phenylalanine, the CDR3 has 14 residues. Only the CDR3 region is kept as DNA, spanning 42 bases read in frame from base 1. V was cut back by 8 bases and J by 6 bases, leaving a gap of 17 bases between them. Taken from the germline V gene, the CDR1 and CDR2 loops are MGHRA and YSYEKL. Study-level results and caveats: The relatively small sample size was acknowledged as a potential limitation on generalization of the results. Patients who later achieved disease control showed a bifurcated PBMC repertoire reorganization at W3, with increased clonality or increased diversity, unlike progressors. Whether the T cell clones behind the repertoire changes were melanoma-specific or instead reflected general immune activation was something the study could not determine.

The chain employs TRBV4-1 and TRBJ2-1, and TRBD2 may be the D gene, going by 6 matching bases. This TCR was sampled from a human donor with melanoma. Sequencing was performed on blood, taken from a patient treated with checkpoint blockade. CDR3 reads: CASGPGDRGNEQFF. The DNA sequence reads TGCGCCAGCGGGCCGGGGGATCGGGGCAATGAGCAGTTCTTC.